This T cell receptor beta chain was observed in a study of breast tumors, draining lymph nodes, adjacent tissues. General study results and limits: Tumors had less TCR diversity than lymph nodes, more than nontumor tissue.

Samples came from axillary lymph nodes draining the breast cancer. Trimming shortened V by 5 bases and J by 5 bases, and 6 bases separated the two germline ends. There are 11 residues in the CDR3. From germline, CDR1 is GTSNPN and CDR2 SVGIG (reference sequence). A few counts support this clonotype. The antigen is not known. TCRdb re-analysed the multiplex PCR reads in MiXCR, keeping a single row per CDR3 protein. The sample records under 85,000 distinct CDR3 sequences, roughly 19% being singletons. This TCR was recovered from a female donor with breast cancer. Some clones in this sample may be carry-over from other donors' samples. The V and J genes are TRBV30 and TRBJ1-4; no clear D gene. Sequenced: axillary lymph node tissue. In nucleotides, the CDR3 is TGTGCCTGGGGTAGGAATGAAAAACTGTTTTTT. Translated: CAWGRNEKLFF.